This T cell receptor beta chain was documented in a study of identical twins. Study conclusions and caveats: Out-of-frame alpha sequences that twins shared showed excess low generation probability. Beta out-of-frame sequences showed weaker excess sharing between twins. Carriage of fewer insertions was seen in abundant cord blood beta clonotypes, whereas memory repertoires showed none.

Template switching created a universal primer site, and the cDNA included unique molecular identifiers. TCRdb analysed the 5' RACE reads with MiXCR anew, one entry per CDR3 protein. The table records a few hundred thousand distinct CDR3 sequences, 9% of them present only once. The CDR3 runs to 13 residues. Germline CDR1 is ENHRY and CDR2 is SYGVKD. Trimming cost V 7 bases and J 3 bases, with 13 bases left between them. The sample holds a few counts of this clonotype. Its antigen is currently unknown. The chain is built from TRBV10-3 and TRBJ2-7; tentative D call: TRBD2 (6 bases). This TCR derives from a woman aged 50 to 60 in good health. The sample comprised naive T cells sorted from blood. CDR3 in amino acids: CAINGDFDYEQYF. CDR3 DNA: TGTGCCATCAATGGGGACTTCGACTACGAGCAGTACTTC.